This T cell receptor (beta chain) is drawn from a study of monozygotic twins with inflammatory bowel disease. From its re-call of the 5' RACE reads, TCRdb lists each CDR3 protein once, without DNA. The sample holds 45,000 or so distinct CDR3 sequences. The sequenced sample consisted of blood. The origin of this receptor is a human donor with ulcerative colitis or Crohn's disease, or a healthy co-twin of an affected twin (not recorded which).

The CDR3 here is CASSLDRDRSEQFF. J is TRBJ2-1 and V is TRBV5-1. Germline assignment: CDR1 SGHRS and CDR2 YFSETQ. The CDR3 length is 14 residues.